A single TCR beta chain is shown here with its context. Antigen specificity is unknown. TCRdb re-called the 5' RACE reads and gives one entry per CDR3 protein, without DNA. This table lists 500,000 to 700,000 distinct CDR3 sequences. The data are from a study of T cells expressing NK-cell markers. Findings and limits, study-wide: One observes that, in several donors, these clonotypes were also the leading ones within the CD3+CD56-NKG2C+ fraction.

Germline CDR1 reads SGHRS; CDR2 reads YFSETQ. The length of the CDR3 is 14 residues. The source is a young man in good health. The chain recombines TRBV5-1 with TRBJ1-5; TCRdb's D gene call, TRBD1, goes unchecked for lack of DNA. Sequenced sample: blood T cells: a sorted CD56 or NKG2C T cell subset, CD4+ or CD8+ T cells, or bulk PBMC T cells (not recorded which). CDR3 residues: CASSPGQGAEPQHF.